These T cell receptor beta chains were read from a single sample in a study of post-analysis software for immune sequencing data. TCRdb fed the PCR reads into MiXCR, producing one record per CDR3 protein. Here the sample spans around 770,000 distinct CDR3 sequences, more than 45% being singletons. The specimen was blood. Every receptor here comes from a girl under 18 with multiple sclerosis. The CDR3 runs from the conserved cysteine through the conserved F or W. The D gene is left open where the match is weak. Size values are once, few and many counts, or a class for expanded clones, and some rows have none.

NA,TRBV20-1,TRBJ2-3,NA,TGCAGTGCTAGTCTGAAGAGCACAGATACGCAGTATTTT,CSASLKSTDTQYF
TRBD1,TRBV20-1,TRBJ2-5,NA,TGCAGTGCAGGGGACAGGGTTTGGCAAGAGACCCAGTACTTC,CSAGDRVWQETQYF
NA,TRBV7-8,TRBJ1-5,once,TGTGCCAGCAGCCCACAGGGTTGGAGCAGTCAGCCCCAGCATTTT,CASSPQGWSSQPQHF
NA,TRBV9,TRBJ2-1,NA,TGTGCCAGCAGCCCCCCTCGGATGGACGATGAGCAGTTCTTC,CASSPPRMDDEQFF
TRBD2,TRBV4-2,TRBJ2-3,NA,TGTGCCAGCAGCAACACTTTCGGAGCGGGAGCAGATACGCAGTATTTT,CASSNTFGAGADTQYF
TRBD2,TRBV27,TRBJ2-1,NA,TGTGCCAGCAGTTTACGGGCTAGCGGGAGTATCGAGCAGTTCTTC,CASSLRASGSIEQFF
NA,TRBV5-6,TRBJ1-1,NA,TGTGCCAGCAGCTCCGACCCCGGCCCAAGAGCTTTCTTT,CASSSDPGPRAFF
TRBD2,TRBV29-1,TRBJ2-5,few,TGCAGCGTTGTCCGCACTAGAGCGGGAGGCTCCGGGGAGCAGTACTTC,CSVVRTRAGGSGEQYF
NA,TRBV12-3/TRBV12-4,TRBJ2-3,NA,TGTGCCAGCAGCTGGATAGCAGCGGATACGCAGTATTTT,CASSWIAADTQYF
NA,TRBV7-2,TRBJ2-5,NA,TGTGCCAGCAGCTGGGCGGCTAGAGAGACCCAGTACTTC,CASSWAARETQYF
NA,TRBV9,TRBJ2-1,few,TGTGCCAGCAGCGTAGGGCGAAATGAGCAGTTCTTC,CASSVGRNEQFF
TRBD1,TRBV20-1,TRBJ2-1,NA,TGCAGTGCTAGAGAGAGGGACAGGTCACTGAACAATGAGCAGTTCTTC,CSARERDRSLNNEQFF
TRBD1,TRBV7-2,TRBJ1-4,NA,TGTGCCAGCAGCCTGACAGGGGGAGAAAAACGGTTTTTT,CASSLTGGEKRFF
NA,TRBV3-1,TRBJ1-2,NA,TGTGCCAGCAGCCAAGATGTGGGGGCGGACGGCTACACCTTC,CASSQDVGADGYTF
NA,TRBV5-1,TRBJ2-3,NA,TGCGCCAGCAGCTTTTCTCATCCTAGCACAGATACGCAGTATTTT,CASSFSHPSTDTQYF
TRBD1,TRBV14,TRBJ1-1,NA,TGTACCAGCAGCCAAGGGGGCCGTGAAGCTTTCTTT,CTSSQGGREAFF
TRBD1,TRBV14,TRBJ2-3,NA,TGTGCCAGCAGCCAGTATAACAGGGGGTCAGATACGCAGTATTTT,CASSQYNRGSDTQYF
TRBD2,TRBV25-1,TRBJ2-5,NA,TGTGCCAGCAGTGAATTCGCGGGAGCAGAGGAGACCCAGTACTTC,CASSEFAGAEETQYF
NA,TRBV29-1,TRBJ2-7,NA,TGCAGCGTTGGGCGACCGGATCAGGGGTCCTCGCCCCACGAGCAGTACTTC,CSVGRPDQGSSPHEQYF
TRBD2,TRBV24-1,TRBJ2-1,few,TGTGCCACCAGTGATTTGTTAGCGGGAGGGAATATGGAGCAGTTCTTC,CATSDLLAGGNMEQFF
TRBD1,TRBV30,TRBJ2-5,NA,TGTGCCTGGAGTGTACCGGACAGGGGGCCGCAGGAGACCCAGTACTTC,CAWSVPDRGPQETQYF